This T cell receptor (beta chain) was found in a study of blood T cell repertoires in COVID-19. Study at large: From T cells, B-cell-depleted T cells, or PBMCs came the material, which was cDNA or gDNA.

The CDR3 runs 13 residues. With 7 bases clipped from V and 6 bases from J, the junction kept 5 bases outside the gene matches. Germline CDR1 is MNHEY and CDR2 is SVGAGI. In the source study's methods: Reference gene primer amplification gave nucleated cell count estimates. Clones were sequenced by immunoSEQ multiplex PCR, and TCRdb holds only the in-frame ones, with some missing. V, J and clone size derive from that table, while D and trimming were established from the DNA sequence. The table records more than 95,000 clones, around 90% of them present only once. The clonotype was recovered from a human donor in a cohort sampled during active COVID-19. The chain uses TRBV6-5 and TRBJ2-2, with 7 bases that match TRBD2. The sequencing sample was made of peripheral blood. The CDR3 sequence: CASTSGGPGELFF. The CDR3 nucleotides read TGTGCCAGCACATCGGGAGGCCCCGGGGAGCTGTTTTTT.